The T cell receptor (beta chain) described here comes from a study of blood T cell repertoires in COVID-19. Study as a whole: Spain, Italy and the United States supplied samples that represented acute and convalescent COVID-19.

Original data processing: Nucleated cell counts were estimated from reference gene primer amplification. Clones were sequenced by immunoSEQ multiplex PCR, and TCRdb holds only the in-frame ones, with some missing. Clonal size and the V and J genes are those of that table, whereas D and trimming came from the DNA. In the table there are roughly 280,000 clones, about 90% of which are singletons. Germline loops: CDR1 LNHDA, CDR2 SQIVND (reference sequence). After removal of 4 bases from V and 7 bases from J, the junction contained 14 bases not matched to a gene. CDR3 size: 16 residues. Individuals aged about 18 to 100 years were recruited from around 22 US areas. Participant-reported clinical history was the basis for cohort assignment.

V is TRBV19 and J is TRBJ1-2; 8 positions agree with TRBD1. The sequence came from a woman aged 30 to 39 with acute COVID-19. Sequencing was carried out using PBMCs or T cells enriched from blood (not recorded which). CDR3 sequence reads: CASSTSDFGDRLGYTF. The CDR3 bases are TGTGCCAGTAGTACCTCTGATTTCGGGGACAGGCTTGGCTACACCTTC. Supplemented by reference TRBV19 and TRBJ1-2, the full variable domain reads DGGITQSPKYLFRKEGQNVTLSCEQNLNHDAMYWYRQDPGQGLRLIYYSQIVNDFQKGDIAEGYSVSREKKESFPLTVTSAQKNPTAFYLCASSTSDFGDRLGYTFGSGTRLTVV.